The next 16 T cell receptor beta chains were all read from a single sample in a study of beta chain features in type 1 diabetes. The whole isolated RNA underwent reverse transcription, so sequencing captured expressed TCRB transcripts. This table comes from immunoSEQ multiplex PCR, and its TCRdb copy is limited to in-frame clones, with some not included. The profile covers hundreds of thousands of clones, with around a sixth appearing a single time and approximately 0.099% taken by the ten largest. Sequenced input: naive CD4+ T cells from blood. The receptor source for this set is a man between 18 and 35 years old in good health.

The chain links TRBV28 to TRBJ1-1; D may be TRBD1 (5 bases). Germline CDR1 is MDHEN and CDR2 is SYDVKM. The CDR3 length is 14 residues. The ends were cut back, 2 bases at V and 0 bases at J, with 7 bases in the middle. CDR3 nucleotides: TGTGCCAGCAGTTTACCGGGGGTGAACACTGAAGCTTTCTTT. As protein: CASSLPGVNTEAFF.

This clone was seen a few times. V usage is TRBV20-1 and J usage is TRBJ2-7; D gene ambiguous. This CDR3 is built from 11 residues. CDR1 DFQATT and CDR2 SNEGSKA come from the germline V gene (reference sequence). V was shortened by 4 bases and J by 7 bases, with 11 bases between the two germline ends. CDR3 in DNA: TGCAGTGCTAAGGCGACCAGAGAGCAGTACTTC. Translated: CSAKATREQYF.

V is TRBV7-2 and J is TRBJ2-6, with a possible D match to TRBD1 (6 bases). V was pared by 6 bases and J by 4 bases, with 10 bases between. The CDR3 has 14 residues. Germline V gene sequence: CDR1 SGHTA, CDR2 FQGNSA. The CDR3 is CASRRGTGANVLTF. As DNA, the CDR3 is TGTGCCAGCAGGAGGGGGACCGGGGCCAACGTCCTGACTTTC.

This clone showed up just a few times. V is TRBV5-1 and J is TRBJ1-1; D is unresolved. This CDR3 is built from 14 residues. V gave up 1 base and J gave up 4 bases, with 11 bases separating them. The germline gives CDR1 SGHRS, CDR2 YFSETQ. CDR3 in DNA: TGCGCCAGCAGCTTGCCTAGGACGGGCACTGAAGCTTTCTTT. Protein sequence: CASSLPRTGTEAFF.

This clone was counted between two and nine times. J is TRBJ1-1 and V is TRBV6-5; TRBD1 aligns across 8 bases. V trimming: 8 bases; J trimming: 8 bases; junction bases outside the gene matches: 7. Germline CDR1 and CDR2: MNHEY and SVGAGI. The CDR3 runs 12 residues. The CDR3 nucleotides are TGTGCCAGCGGATGGGACAGGCTAGAAGCTTTCTTT. As protein: CASGWDRLEAFF.

The rearrangement links TRBV28 to TRBJ1-2; 7 nucleotides line up with TRBD1. Per germline, CDR1 MDHEN and CDR2 SYDVKM. The CDR3 is made up of 13 amino acids. With V trimmed by 3 bases and J by 8 bases, 6 bases remained unmatched. CDR3 nucleotides: TGTGCCAGCAGTTTTGACAGGGTAAAGGGCTACACCTTC. It yields the protein CASSFDRVKGYTF.

This clone was seen a few times. The chain links TRBV7-2 to TRBJ2-1; 7 nucleotides align to TRBD1. The ends lost 5 bases at V and 7 bases at J; junction bases unmatched: 2. Germline V lookup: CDR1 SGHTA, CDR2 FQGNSA. This CDR3 spans 12 amino acids. CDR3 sequence: CASSRQGNEQFF. CDR3 sequence (DNA): TGTGCCAGCAGCCGACAGGGAAATGAGCAGTTCTTC.

This clone was seen only a few times. The chain combines TRBV25-1 with TRBJ2-5; the D gene could be TRBD1 or TRBD2 (5 bases each). The V end lost 2 bases, the J end lost 5 bases, and 18 bases lay between the germline ends. The CDR3 contains 16 residues. CDR1 and CDR2 from the germline V gene are MGHDK and SYGVNS. The CDR3 DNA follows: TGTGCCAGCAGTGAAAGGGAAAGGGGTAGAGGGGAGACCCAGTACTTC. It encodes CASSERERGRGETQYF.

The chain links TRBV7-2 to TRBJ2-5; D not certain. V lost 3 bases and J lost 5, with 13 bases in between. In germline, CDR1 is SGHTA, CDR2 FQGNSA. The CDR3 runs to 14 residues. DNA of the CDR3: TGTGCCAGCAGCTTTATGCCACCCCTGGAGACCCAGTACTTC. Translation: CASSFMPPLETQYF.

This clone was seen at least ten times. The rearrangement uses TRBV10-3 and TRBJ2-1; possibly TRBD2 for D (6 bases). The CDR3 totals 15 residues. V was cut by 6 bases and J by 5 bases, with 17 bases left in between. Germline V gene lookup returns CDR1 ENHRY and CDR2 SYGVKD. The CDR3 DNA sequence: TGTGCCATCAGCCCTTGGCGGGATGACAACAATGAGCAGTTCTTC. Translating gives CAISPWRDDNNEQFF.

This clone was observed a handful of times. The chain couples TRBV29-1 to TRBJ1-1, with D unresolved. Germline CDR1 is SQVTM and CDR2 is ANQGSEA. CDR3 length: 12 residues. The ends were cut back, 4 bases at V and 1 base at J, with 7 bases in the middle. The CDR3 spells CSVGYTNTEAFF. In nucleotides, the CDR3 is TGCAGCGTTGGCTACACGAACACTGAAGCTTTCTTT. Using reference TRBV29-1 and TRBJ1-1 for the parts outside the CDR3, the full variable domain is SAVISQKPSRDICQRGTSLTIQCQVDSQVTMMFWYRQQPGQSLTLIATANQGSEATYESGFVIDKFPISRPNLTFSTLTVSNMSPEDSSIYLCSVGYTNTEAFFGQGTRLTVV.

The chain combines TRBV2 with TRBJ2-7, with D possibly matching TRBD1 (6 bases). The V gene lost 7 bases and the J gene lost 3 bases, with 10 bases spanning the gap. Germline V CDR1 and CDR2: SNHLY, FYNNEI. The CDR3 covers 12 residues. Written as DNA, the CDR3 is TGTGCCAGCAACCGGGACAACTACGAGCAGTACTTC. As protein: CASNRDNYEQYF.

The sample holds a few counts of this clone. The CDR3 reads CASSLVGGITYEQYF. The CDR3 DNA sequence: TGTGCCAGCAGCTTAGTAGGAGGGATTACCTACGAGCAGTACTTC. This rearrangement joins TRBV7-2 to TRBJ2-7; possible D gene TRBD2, 6 bases. CDR1 SGHTA and CDR2 FQGNSA come from the germline V gene. The CDR3 is 15 amino acids. V was trimmed by 1 base and J by 2 bases, leaving 12 bases between them. Full variable domain (rest looked up from reference TRBV7-2 and TRBJ2-7): GAGVSQSPSNKVTEKGKDVELRCDPISGHTALYWYRQSLGQGLEFLIYFQGNSAPDKSGLPSDRFSAERTGGSVSTLTIQRTQQEDSAVYLCASSLVGGITYEQYFGPGTRLTVT.

The CDR3 region is CASRYDQFNEQFF. In DNA form, the CDR3 reads TGTGCCAGCAGATATGACCAGTTCAATGAGCAGTTCTTC. The gene calls are TRBV6-6 and TRBJ2-1; no clear D gene. CDR1 and CDR2 (germline): MNHNY, SVGAGI (reference sequence). The CDR3 consists of 13 residues. Trimming stripped 6 bases from V and 6 bases from J, with 12 bases between.

This clone came up a few times. The chain employs TRBV28 and TRBJ1-6; D gene ambiguous. Trimming removed 7 bases from V and 4 bases from J, with 11 bases in between. Per the germline V gene, CDR1 is MDHEN and CDR2 is SYDVKM. This CDR3 has 14 amino acids. The CDR3 protein is CASIMSLYNSPLHF. The CDR3 DNA sequence: TGTGCCAGCATCATGTCCCTTTATAATTCACCCCTCCACTTT.

This chain uses TRBV2 with TRBJ2-1; 13 bases agree with TRBD2. The CDR3 extends over 14 amino acids. Trimming removed 9 bases from V and 8 bases from J; junction bases left unmatched: 7. The germline V gene has CDR1 SNHLY and CDR2 FYNNEI. The CDR3 spells CASRRTSGSDEQFF. The CDR3 DNA is TGTGCCAGTCGTAGGACTAGCGGGAGCGATGAGCAGTTCTTC. Full variable domain (rest looked up from reference TRBV2 and TRBJ2-1): EPEVTQTPSHQVTQMGQEVILRCVPISNHLYFYWYRQILGQKVEFLVSFYNNEISEKSEIFDDQFSVERPDGSNFTLKIRSTKLEDSAMYFCASRRTSGSDEQFFGPGTRLTVL.